One sample yielded the 8 T cell receptor beta chains listed below, sequenced in a study of blood T cell repertoires in COVID-19. Sequencing used immunoSEQ multiplex PCR; TCRdb keeps in-frame clones, though not all of them. The sample records 150,000 to 200,000 clones, 79% being singletons. The sequencing sample was made of PBMCs or T cells enriched from blood (not recorded which). Source of these receptors: a woman between 70 and 85 years old in a cohort exposed to, infected with or recovered from COVID-19 (not recorded which).

V and J are TRBV11-2 and TRBJ2-5; tentatively, D is TRBD2 (5 bases). Trimming shortened V by 3 bases and J by 3 bases, and 11 bases separated the two germline ends. CDR1 and CDR2 (germline): SGHAT, FQNNGV. The CDR3 extends over 14 amino acids. DNA of the CDR3: TGTGCCAGCAGCTTTGGACTGCCTAAAGAGACCCAGTACTTC. It is translated as CASSFGLPKETQYF.

The rearrangement uses TRBV11-2 and TRBJ2-1, with D maybe TRBD1 (6 bases). Deletions cut 2 bases from V and 5 bases from J, with 13 bases between. The CDR3 is 15 residues long. CDR1 is SGHAT and CDR2 is FQNNGV in the germline V gene. The CDR3 DNA reads TGTGCCAGCAGCTTAACAGGGCCTGGTGACAATGAGCAGTTCTTC. This encodes CASSLTGPGDNEQFF. The full variable domain, completed using reference TRBV11-2 and TRBJ2-1, is EAGVAQSPRYKIIEKRQSVAFWCNPISGHATLYWYQQILGQGPKLLIQFQNNGVVDDSQLPKDRFSAERLKGVDSTLKIQPAKLEDSAVYLCASSLTGPGDNEQFFGPGTRLTVL.

This chain connects TRBV10-2 to TRBJ2-7; 7 bases are shared with TRBD2. Germline V gene data show CDR1 as WSHSY and CDR2 as SAAADI. This CDR3 contains 15 residues. Trimming at V came to 0 bases and at J to 6 bases, leaving 8 bases not matched to a gene. The CDR3 coding sequence is TGCGCCAGCAGTGAGTCTCTGGGGGACTACTTCGAGCAGTACTTC. Translating gives CASSESLGDYFEQYF.

V gene TRBV7-2 combines with J gene TRBJ1-2, with 12 bases that match TRBD1. J lost 8 bases, V lost 2 bases, and 12 bases had no gene match. Germline-derived CDR1 and CDR2 are SGHTA and FQGNSA. There are 17 residues in the CDR3. The CDR3 spells CASSLYLGTGGARGYTF. DNA of the CDR3: TGTGCCAGCAGCTTATACCTAGGGACAGGGGGCGCGAGAGGCTACACCTTC.

This sequence joins TRBV7-2 and TRBJ2-3; the D is unclear. The V end was cut by 6 bases, the J end by 1 base, with 8 bases between. Looked up from germline, CDR1 is SGHTA and CDR2 is FQGNSA. CDR3 length: 13 residues. Here the CDR3 DNA reads TGTGCCAGCAGTCCACCGGGCACAGATACGCAGTATTTT. It codes for CASSPPGTDTQYF.

This chain connects TRBV5-1 to TRBJ1-2; D not resolved. There are 14 residues in the CDR3. Germline lookup yields CDR1 SGHRS and CDR2 YFSETQ. Trimming stripped 2 bases from V and 5 bases from J, with 13 bases between. The CDR3 sequence is CASSFSEGRYGYTF. The CDR3 nucleotides read TGCGCCAGCAGCTTTTCTGAGGGTCGGTATGGCTACACCTTC.

This clone was found a few times. The V gene is TRBV10-3, the J gene TRBJ2-1; 10 nucleotides align to TRBD2. The CDR3 length is 12 residues. The V gene's germline CDR1 is ENHRY and CDR2 SYGVKD. V shed 8 bases, J shed 9 bases, and the junction held 4 bases outside the gene matches. The CDR3 region is CAIGEREGEQFF. As DNA, the CDR3 is TGTGCCATCGGCGAGCGGGAGGGTGAGCAGTTCTTC.

The chain links TRBV10-2 to TRBJ1-5, with D possibly being TRBD1 (6 bases). The length of the CDR3 is 13 residues. V lost 10 bases and J lost 0, with 10 bases in between. Per germline, CDR1 WSHSY and CDR2 SAAADI. DNA for the CDR3: TGCGCCACCACAGGGATTAGCAATCAGCCCCAGCATTTT. Its translation is CATTGISNQPQHF.